This T cell receptor beta chain emerged from a study of control samples from healthy donors and cancer patients. Only in-frame clones appear in the TCRdb table, and some are missing; sequencing was by immunoSEQ multiplex PCR. This sample has tens of thousands of clones; 70% to 90% occur once, and the top ten carry over 4.5%. This receptor was identified in a man aged 35 to 55 in good health. Sequencing used blood.

The CDR3 reads CASSLYTSRTQETQYF. CDR3 bases: TGTGCCAGCAGCTTATACACTAGCAGAACGCAAGAGACCCAGTACTTC. V and J are TRBV7-9 and TRBJ2-5; perhaps TRBD2 as D (6 bases). Germline assignment: CDR1 SEHNR and CDR2 FQNEAQ (reference sequence). This CDR3 is built from 16 residues. V lost 2 bases to trimming and J lost 2 bases, with 15 bases between them. Drawing the rest from reference TRBV7-9 and TRBJ2-5, the complete variable domain is DTGVSQNPRHKITKRGQNVTFRCDPISEHNRLYWYRQTLGQGPEFLTYFQNEAQLEKSRLLSDRFSAERPKGSFSTLEIQRTEQGDSAMYLCASSLYTSRTQETQYFGPGTRLLVL.